These 32 T cell receptor beta chains share one sample of origin, sequenced in a study of CD8 T cells in ankylosing spondylitis. Study results and limitations: A TCR beta motif of under 10 highly homologous variants appeared characteristic of ankylosing spondylitis blood.

No antigens are known for them. TCRdb re-derived calls from the 5' RACE reads in MiXCR, one entry per CDR3 protein. Counted here are 500,000 or so distinct CDR3 sequences, approximately 5.3% occurring once; the ten biggest clones make up under 4.5%. The sequencing input was blood, either unsorted or a sorted T cell fraction (not recorded which). The receptors were gathered from a male donor with ankylosing spondylitis.

This clonotype was counted at least ten times. The chain combines TRBV6-5 with TRBJ2-7, with D uncertain. There are 15 residues in the CDR3. V shed 0 bases and J shed 4 bases, with 13 bases lying between them. CDR1 and CDR2 (germline): MNHEY, SVGAGI. The CDR3 region is CASSYSPSLGYEQYF. CDR3 DNA: TGTGCCAGCAGTTACTCGCCTAGTTTAGGGTACGAGCAGTACTTC.

This clonotype was observed many times. The chain is built from TRBV12-3 or TRBV12-4 and TRBJ1-1; 9 positions match TRBD1. The CDR3 runs 16 residues. Unmatched junction bases numbered 4, after V lost 2 bases and J lost 0 bases. In DNA, the CDR3 is TGTGCCAGCAGTTTACACAGGGGGCTGCTGAACACTGAAGCTTTCTTT. It is translated as CASSLHRGLLNTEAFF.

The table lists this clonotype with many counts. The chain links TRBV7-2 to TRBJ2-1; the D call may be TRBD1 or TRBD2 (5 bases each). The germline gives CDR1 SGHTA, CDR2 FQGNSA. The CDR3 runs to 14 residues. Trimming stripped 4 bases from V and 5 bases from J, with 12 bases between. In DNA, the CDR3 is TGTGCCAGCAGCTCGGGACGGACCAACAATGAGCAGTTCTTC. Its protein product is CASSSGRTNNEQFF.

This clonotype has a count of ten or more. The rearrangement joins TRBV4-1 to TRBJ2-1; 8 bases map to TRBD1. Trimming removed 1 base from V and 5 bases from J; junction bases left unmatched: 7. The CDR3 length is 16 residues. From germline, CDR1 is MGHRA and CDR2 YSYEKL. The CDR3 DNA reads TGCGCCAGCAGCCAAGGACAGGACAGGGCAAACAATGAGCAGTTCTTC. Encoded protein: CASSQGQDRANNEQFF.

In this sample, this clonotype turned up many times. The rearrangement joins TRBV29-1 to TRBJ2-7; D remains ambiguous. The CDR3 is 13 residues long. The V end was cut by 0 bases, the J end by 1 base, with 7 bases between. Germline CDR1 and CDR2: SQVTM and ANQGSEA. DNA of the CDR3: TGCAGCGTTGAAGAACCCCAATCCTACGAGCAGTACTTC. The encoded protein is CSVEEPQSYEQYF.

This clonotype occurred many times. The genes are TRBV28 and TRBJ2-7; TRBD1 is a possible D gene (6 bases). The germline V and J ends were trimmed by 6 bases and 3 bases, with 12 bases remaining between them. The CDR3 contains 13 residues. Germline V gene sequence: CDR1 MDHEN, CDR2 SYDVKM. CDR3 residues: CASRNGQLYEQYF. CDR3 nucleotide sequence: TGTGCCAGCAGGAATGGACAGCTCTACGAGCAGTACTTC.

This clonotype was observed at least ten times. The chain links TRBV20-1 to TRBJ2-5, with D perhaps assigned TRBD1 or TRBD2 (6 bases each). Trimming took off 5 bases at V and 0 bases at J, with 16 bases between the two ends. The CDR3 loop spans 15 amino acids. Germline lookup yields CDR1 DFQATT and CDR2 SNEGSKA (reference sequence). CDR3 nucleotides: TGCAGTGCTGACCTAGGGGGGCGGAACCAAGAGACCCAGTACTTC. It yields the protein CSADLGGRNQETQYF.

This clonotype was recorded at least ten times. The chain links TRBV6-1 to TRBJ1-2, with D possibly TRBD1 on 5 matching bases. This CDR3 region has 16 residues. The V gene's germline CDR1 is MNHNS and CDR2 SASEGT. The ends were cut back, 4 bases at V and 4 bases at J, with 19 bases in the middle. This chain's CDR3 is CASSVSGGGPFYGYTF. In DNA form, the CDR3 reads TGTGCCAGCAGTGTGTCGGGCGGGGGTCCCTTCTATGGCTACACCTTC.

This clonotype was seen many times. The chain uses TRBV27 and TRBJ2-7; 8 bases map to TRBD2. CDR3 length: 15 residues. Trimming cost V 1 base and J 0 bases; bases outside gene matches: 2. Germline V lookup: CDR1 MNHEY, CDR2 SMNVEV (reference sequence). CDR3 in amino acids: CASSLFGRDSYEQYF. CDR3 DNA sequence: TGTGCCAGCAGTTTATTCGGGAGGGACTCCTACGAGCAGTACTTC.

This clonotype was picked up many times. The chain joins TRBV12-3 or TRBV12-4 to TRBJ2-7; a weak D match, TRBD2 (5 bases). The CDR3 is 13 amino acids. V gave up 7 bases and J gave up 3 bases, with 13 bases separating them. The chain's CDR3 is CASTTEAGYEQYF. The CDR3 nucleotides read TGTGCCAGCACCACCGAGGCGGGCTACGAGCAGTACTTC.

This rearrangement joins TRBV6-2 or TRBV6-3 to TRBJ2-5, with TRBD1 matching 9 bases. CDR1 and CDR2 from the germline V gene are MNHEY and SVGEGT. The CDR3 sequence is 17 residues long. V shed 4 bases and J 4 bases; nucleotides not matched to a gene: 13. The CDR3 nucleotides are TGTGCCAGCAGTTGGAGGGAACGGACAGGGGATGTAGAGACCCAGTACTTC. Translated: CASSWRERTGDVETQYF.

This clonotype was found a few times. This chain joins TRBV20-1 and TRBJ1-5; a weak D match, TRBD1 (5 bases). V was trimmed by 3 bases and J by 4 bases, leaving 13 bases between them. The CDR3 length is 14 residues. CDR1 DFQATT and CDR2 SNEGSKA come from the germline V gene (reference sequence). The DNA for the CDR3 is TGCAGTGCTAGTGTCGCCAGGGCAAATCAGCCCCAGCATTTT. This codes for CSASVARANQPQHF.

The CDR3 coding sequence is TGCAGTGCTACCGTCCCTAGCGGGAGCTCCTACAATGAGCAGTTCTTC. Translation gives CSATVPSGSSYNEQFF. The rearrangement joins TRBV20-1 to TRBJ2-1; 10 bases align to TRBD2. CDR1 is DFQATT and CDR2 is SNEGSKA in the germline V gene (reference sequence). V lost 4 bases to trimming and J lost 0 bases; unmatched junction nucleotides: 6. There are 16 residues in the CDR3.

At least ten counts were recorded for this clonotype. J is TRBJ1-1 and V is TRBV29-1; D not certain. Germline V gene lookup returns CDR1 SQVTM and CDR2 ANQGSEA. V gave up 3 bases and J gave up 0 bases, with 5 bases separating them. This CDR3 has 12 residues. Here the CDR3 reads CSVELLNTEAFF. The CDR3 nucleotides read TGCAGCGTTGAGCTTTTGAACACTGAAGCTTTCTTT.

Ten or more counts support this clonotype. The chain combines TRBV3-1 with TRBJ1-1, with TRBD1 matching 8 bases. The germline gives CDR1 LGHDT, CDR2 YNNKEL (reference sequence). The CDR3 has 14 amino acids. V gave up 5 bases and J gave up 1 base; unmatched junction bases: 3. This chain's CDR3 is CASSTGTGNTEAFF. The CDR3 bases are TGTGCCAGCAGCACCGGGACAGGGAACACTGAAGCTTTCTTT.

This clonotype was observed many times. This chain joins TRBV20-1 and TRBJ1-4, with D unclear. Trimming removed 3 bases at V and 5 bases at J, with 10 bases between. The germline gives CDR1 DFQATT, CDR2 SNEGSKA (reference sequence). The CDR3 spans 13 residues. In nucleotides, the CDR3 is TGCAGTGCTAGCGGTTCACTAAATGAAAAACTGTTTTTT. Translation gives CSASGSLNEKLFF.

As concerns this clonotype: This may arise from a read error, as a much more abundant clone is one base away. This chain joins TRBV7-2 and TRBJ2-5; possibly TRBD1 for D (5 bases). The germline CDR1 and CDR2 sequences are SGHTA and FQGNSA. There are 14 residues in the CDR3. V shed 5 bases and J shed 5 bases, with 15 bases lying between them. The CDR3 bases are TGTGCCAGCAGCACGGCAGGGCCAAGGGAGACCCAGTACTTC. Amino acid sequence: CASSTAGPRETQYF.

The sample holds a few counts of this clonotype. The chain links TRBV3-1 to TRBJ1-1; no reliable D call. The CDR3 is 11 residues long. Trimming removed 3 bases from V and 8 bases from J, with 7 bases in between. The V gene's germline CDR1 is LGHDT and CDR2 YNNKEL (reference sequence). CDR3 DNA: TGTGCCAGCAGCCACCTCGGGGAAGCTTTCTTT. As protein: CASSHLGEAFF.

At least ten counts were recorded for this clonotype. The chain joins TRBV10-3 to TRBJ2-3; D remains ambiguous. The germline CDR1 and CDR2 sequences are ENHRY and SYGVKD. This CDR3 contains 13 residues. Trimming pared 7 bases from V and 1 base from J, leaving 9 bases between. The CDR3 protein is CAIKDERTDTQYF. CDR3 nucleotide sequence: TGTGCCATCAAGGACGAACGCACAGATACGCAGTATTTT.

This rearrangement joins TRBV5-4 to TRBJ1-3, with 7 bases that match TRBD1. The V segment lost 0 bases and the J segment 1 base; nucleotides outside the gene matches: 4. Germline V gene lookup returns CDR1 SGHNT and CDR2 YYREEE (reference sequence). CDR3 length: 16 amino acids. CDR3 region: CASSLGTGSSGNTIYF. The CDR3 DNA follows: TGTGCCAGCAGCTTGGGGACAGGTTCTTCTGGAAACACCATATATTTT. The whole variable domain, filled in from reference TRBV5-4 and TRBJ1-3, reads ETGVTQSPTHLIKTRGQQVTLRCSSQSGHNTVSWYQQALGQGPQFIFQYYREEENGRGNFPPRFSGLQFPNYSSELNVNALELDDSALYLCASSLGTGSSGNTIYFGEGSWLTVV.

This clonotype was picked up a small number of times. This chain connects TRBV10-2 to TRBJ1-1; no clear D. The length of the CDR3 is 12 residues. Per germline, CDR1 WSHSY and CDR2 SAAADI. Trimming pared 2 bases from V and 7 bases from J, leaving 8 bases between. CDR3: CASSELGYEAFF. For the CDR3, the DNA is TGCGCCAGCAGTGAGCTGGGGTATGAAGCTTTCTTT.

There are a few counts of this clonotype. The gene calls are TRBV6-5 and TRBJ2-3; D is unresolved. Germline loops: CDR1 MNHEY, CDR2 SVGAGI. Deletions cut 4 bases from V and 2 bases from J, with 16 bases between. The CDR3 has 16 residues. The chain's CDR3 is CASSLNRNPNTDTQYF. CDR3 coding DNA: TGTGCCAGCAGTTTAAATCGCAACCCAAACACAGATACGCAGTATTTT.

This clonotype came up a few times. The J gene is TRBJ2-7, the V gene TRBV7-9; D not certain. Trimming pared 5 bases from V and 0 bases from J, leaving 14 bases between. Looked up from germline, CDR1 is SEHNR and CDR2 is FQNEAQ (reference sequence). The CDR3 consists of 15 residues. CDR3 loop: CASSPLPASSYEQYF. CDR3 sequence (DNA): TGTGCCAGCAGCCCACTCCCTGCGAGCTCCTACGAGCAGTACTTC.

This clonotype occurred many times. The chain has TRBV29-1 and TRBJ2-3, with TRBD2 matching over 7 bases. Germline assignment: CDR1 SQVTM and CDR2 ANQGSEA. V trimming: 5 bases; J trimming: 6 bases; junction bases outside the gene matches: 8. The CDR3 runs to 13 residues. The CDR3 DNA reads as TGCAGCGTTACCGGGACTAACTCGGATACGCAGTATTTT. This translates into CSVTGTNSDTQYF.

This clonotype was picked up many times. This chain joins TRBV7-9 and TRBJ2-1; TRBD1 is a possible D gene (6 bases). Trimming stripped 4 bases from V and 7 bases from J, with 20 bases between. Germline-derived CDR1 and CDR2 are SEHNR and FQNEAQ (reference sequence). This CDR3 spans 16 amino acids. CDR3 sequence reads: CASSSTQGRVRNEQFF. CDR3 nucleotide sequence: TGTGCCAGCAGCTCCACACAGGGAAGGGTTAGGAATGAGCAGTTCTTC.

This clonotype was found many times. CDR3 in amino acids: CASSLGQGRYEQYF. Here the CDR3 DNA reads TGTGCCAGCAGCTTGGGTCAGGGGCGATACGAGCAGTACTTC. The chain couples TRBV5-6 to TRBJ2-7; weak D call: TRBD1 (6 bases). This CDR3 region has 14 residues. V shed 0 bases and J shed 4 bases, with 11 bases lying between them. Germline V CDR1 and CDR2: SGHDT, YYEEEE.

This clonotype was detected ten times or more. The V call is TRBV28, the J call TRBJ1-4, with 10 bases that match TRBD1. The CDR3 runs 15 residues. V trimming: 5 bases; J trimming: 7 bases; junction bases outside the gene matches: 7. Per germline, CDR1 MDHEN and CDR2 SYDVKM. CDR3 region: CASSLAGTGVEKLFF. DNA of the CDR3: TGTGCCAGCAGTCTCGCCGGGACAGGGGTTGAAAAACTGTTTTTT.

The rearrangement uses TRBV20-1 and TRBJ1-1, with unresolved D. The CDR3 is 11 residues long. Between the trimmed V and J ends, which lost 3 bases and 8 bases, there was a span of 10 bases. Per germline, CDR1 DFQATT and CDR2 SNEGSKA (reference sequence). Here the CDR3 reads CSARGSREAFF. The CDR3 DNA is TGCAGTGCTAGGGGGAGCAGGGAAGCTTTCTTT.

This clonotype was seen many times. The V gene is TRBV7-2, the J gene TRBJ1-1; weak D call: TRBD1 (6 bases). The length of the CDR3 is 14 residues. Germline V gene sequence: CDR1 SGHTA, CDR2 FQGNSA. With 1 base removed from V and 6 bases from J, the gap between germline ends came to 12 bases. Here the CDR3 DNA reads TGTGCCAGCAGCTTAGGAGGGGGTAGGCCTGAAGCTTTCTTT. As protein: CASSLGGGRPEAFF.

V is TRBV5-5 and J is TRBJ2-7; no reliable D call. The length of the CDR3 is 14 residues. Trimming pared 4 bases from V and 0 bases from J, leaving 11 bases between. CDR1 is SGHKS, CDR2 YYEKEE, per germline (reference sequence). As DNA, the CDR3 is TGTGCCAGCAGCCTGAGACGTCACTCCTACGAGCAGTACTTC. Its translation: CASSLRRHSYEQYF. Using reference TRBV5-5 and TRBJ2-7 for the parts outside the CDR3, the full variable domain is DAGVTQSPTHLIKTRGQQVTLRCSPISGHKSVSWYQQVLGQGPQFIFQYYEKEERGRGNFPDRFSARQFPNYSSELNVNALLLGDSALYLCASSLRRHSYEQYFGPGTRLTVT.

In this sample, this clonotype turned up a few times. The chain is built from TRBV7-2 and TRBJ2-1; TRBD1 might be the D (5 bases). Germline assignment: CDR1 SGHTA and CDR2 FQGNSA. CDR3 length: 14 residues. V shed 5 bases and J shed 3 bases, with 11 bases lying between them. CDR3 region: CASSLDSLYNEQFF. CDR3 coding DNA: TGTGCCAGCAGCCTCGACAGCCTCTACAATGAGCAGTTCTTC. The full variable domain, rest sourced from reference TRBV7-2 and TRBJ2-1, is GAGVSQSPSNKVTEKGKDVELRCDPISGHTALYWYRQSLGQGLEFLIYFQGNSAPDKSGLPSDRFSAERTGGSVSTLTIQRTQQEDSAVYLCASSLDSLYNEQFFGPGTRLTVL.

This clonotype was detected ten times or more. The chain is built from TRBV7-2 and TRBJ1-1; perhaps TRBD1 as D (6 bases). Trimming shortened V by 5 bases and J by 11 bases, and 15 bases separated the two germline ends. CDR1 is SGHTA, CDR2 FQGNSA, per germline. There are 12 residues in the CDR3. Here the CDR3 reads CASSLGGGLAFF. The CDR3 nucleotides are TGTGCCAGCAGCCTCGGGGGGGGGCTGGCTTTCTTT.